A selection of T cell receptor beta chains follows, all from one sample in a study of T cell repertoires in ileal Crohn's disease. The repertoire was sequenced with immunoSEQ multiplex PCR; TCRdb's copy has only in-frame clones and lacks some. This table has about 16,000 clones, 70% to 90% appearing once. The sample consisted of ileal tissue. Receptors originate from an adult with Crohn's disease. Each CDR3 is given with its conserved first and last residue. The D gene is left open where the match is weak. The size field is filled for only some rows; it gives once, few, many or a size class.

v_gene: TRBV9
d_gene: TRBD1
abundance: once
j_gene: TRBJ1-5
CDR3aa: CASSVAGGQPQHF
CDR3nt: TGTGCCAGCAGCGTAGCAGGGGGTCAGCCCCAGCATTTT

v_gene: TRBV6-1
d_gene: -
abundance: -
j_gene: TRBJ2-7
CDR3aa: CASSEWRQGRRQEQYF
CDR3nt: TGTGCCAGCAGTGAATGGCGGCAGGGGCGACGTCAAGAGCAGTACTTC

v_gene: TRBV6-1
d_gene: TRBD1
abundance: -
j_gene: TRBJ2-7
CDR3aa: CASSEMVRTGGSYEQYF
CDR3nt: TGTGCCAGCAGTGAGATGGTGCGGACAGGGGGCTCCTACGAGCAGTACTTC

v_gene: TRBV18
d_gene: -
abundance: once
j_gene: TRBJ2-2
CDR3aa: CASSPPGRANTGELFF
CDR3nt: TGTGCCAGCTCACCACCGGGCAGGGCGAACACCGGGGAGCTGTTTTTT

v_gene: TRBV28
d_gene: -
abundance: -
j_gene: TRBJ2-3
CDR3aa: CASSFRVTTDTQYF
CDR3nt: TGTGCCAGCAGTTTCCGGGTCACCACAGATACGCAGTATTTT

v_gene: TRBV5-8
d_gene: TRBD2
abundance: -
j_gene: TRBJ2-2
CDR3aa: CASSLALTSGQTGELFF
CDR3nt: TGTGCCAGCAGCTTGGCCTTAACTAGCGGACAAACCGGGGAGCTGTTTTTT

v_gene: TRBV7-8
d_gene: -
abundance: -
j_gene: TRBJ2-1
CDR3aa: CASSLEIATTYNEQFF
CDR3nt: TGTGCCAGCAGCTTAGAGATCGCCACAACCTACAATGAGCAGTTCTTC

v_gene: TRBV18
d_gene: TRBD1
abundance: -
j_gene: TRBJ1-4
CDR3aa: CASSDLTGLEKLFF
CDR3nt: TGTGCCAGCTCCGACTTGACAGGGTTGGAAAAACTGTTTTTT

v_gene: TRBV5-8
d_gene: -
abundance: -
j_gene: TRBJ1-3
CDR3aa: CASSLVARSSGNTIYF
CDR3nt: TGTGCCAGCAGCTTGGTGGCCCGGAGCTCTGGAAACACCATATATTTT

v_gene: TRBV7-6
d_gene: TRBD2
abundance: -
j_gene: TRBJ2-7
CDR3aa: CASSSAPGTSSHEQYF
CDR3nt: TGTGCCAGCAGTTCAGCCCCAGGGACTAGCTCCCACGAGCAGTACTTC

v_gene: TRBV7-3
d_gene: TRBD2
abundance: -
j_gene: TRBJ2-2
CDR3aa: CASSPTGGPGLVAAGELFF
CDR3nt: TGTGCCAGCAGCCCCACTGGAGGGCCGGGACTAGTAGCAGCCGGGGAGCTGTTTTTT

v_gene: TRBV4-1
d_gene: -
abundance: -
j_gene: TRBJ1-1
CDR3aa: CASSQDSRGEAFF
CDR3nt: TGCGCCAGCAGCCAAGATTCCAGGGGAGAAGCTTTCTTT

v_gene: TRBV2
d_gene: -
abundance: -
j_gene: TRBJ2-2
CDR3aa: CASSVLRQNTGELFF
CDR3nt: TGTGCCAGCAGTGTTCTTCGACAGAACACCGGGGAGCTGTTTTTT

v_gene: TRBV10-3
d_gene: TRBD2
abundance: -
j_gene: TRBJ2-7
CDR3aa: CATRTSGLYEQYF
CDR3nt: TGTGCCACCAGGACTAGCGGGCTCTACGAGCAGTACTTC

v_gene: TRBV30
d_gene: -
abundance: few
j_gene: TRBJ2-7
CDR3aa: CAWRQGSYEQYF
CDR3nt: TGTGCCTGGAGACAGGGCTCCTACGAGCAGTACTTC

v_gene: TRBV7-7
d_gene: -
abundance: once
j_gene: TRBJ2-1
CDR3aa: CASSPREYNEQFF
CDR3nt: TGTGCTAGCAGCCCTCGGGAGTACAATGAGCAGTTCTTC

v_gene: TRBV28
d_gene: TRBD1
abundance: -
j_gene: TRBJ1-2
CDR3aa: CASRPGQAYGYTF
CDR3nt: TGTGCCAGCAGACCGGGACAGGCCTATGGCTACACCTTC

v_gene: TRBV7-2
d_gene: -
abundance: -
j_gene: TRBJ1-2
CDR3aa: CASSLDDRNYGYTF
CDR3nt: TGTGCCAGCAGCTTGGACGACAGGAACTATGGCTACACCTTC

v_gene: TRBV10-3
d_gene: -
abundance: -
j_gene: TRBJ2-2
CDR3aa: CAISDPGNSGELFF
CDR3nt: TGTGCCATCAGTGATCCCGGGAACAGCGGGGAGCTGTTTTTT

v_gene: TRBV5-1
d_gene: TRBD1
abundance: -
j_gene: TRBJ2-7
CDR3aa: CASNWDSPSYEQYF
CDR3nt: TGCGCCAGCAACTGGGACAGTCCCTCCTACGAGCAGTACTTC

v_gene: TRBV20-1
d_gene: -
abundance: -
j_gene: TRBJ1-1
CDR3aa: CSAGDQGFF
CDR3nt: TGCAGTGCGGGAGACCAGGGGTTCTTT

v_gene: TRBV19
d_gene: -
abundance: -
j_gene: TRBJ2-7
CDR3aa: CASSIVLSGAEQYF
CDR3nt: TGTGCCAGTAGTATAGTATTGTCAGGGGCCGAGCAGTACTTC

v_gene: TRBV28
d_gene: -
abundance: few
j_gene: TRBJ1-4
CDR3aa: CASSRPDSEKLFF
CDR3nt: TGTGCCAGCAGCCGACCGGACAGTGAAAAACTGTTTTTT